These 25 T cell receptor beta chains came from one sample sequenced in a study of T cells in Graves' hyperthyroidism and ophthalmopathy. Amplification of TCR beta CDR3 regions used RNA as the template. First-round RT-PCR of the TCR CDR3 relied on the HTBI primer set. One entry per CDR3 protein results from TCRdb running MiXCR on the multiplex PCR reads. The sample consists of approximately 530,000 distinct CDR3 sequences, around 15% of them appearing once. Source material: blood. Receptor source: a woman aged 18-35 years with Graves' hyperthyroidism.

This clonotype was recorded a few times. The V gene is TRBV29-1, the J gene TRBJ2-1; TRBD1 agrees at 8 bases. In germline, CDR1 is SQVTM, CDR2 ANQGSEA. V trimming: 7 bases; J trimming: 0 bases; junction bases outside the gene matches: 11. The CDR3 extends over 16 amino acids. In DNA form, the CDR3 reads TGCAGCGCTCAGGGGGCCCACCAAGACTCCTACAATGAGCAGTTCTTC. Protein sequence: CSAQGAHQDSYNEQFF.

Note on this clonotype: The junction departs from the called germline gene at one end, perhaps through a read error. V is TRBV6-2 or TRBV6-3 and J is TRBJ2-2; 9 nucleotides agree with TRBD2. The germline V gene encodes CDR1 MNHEY and CDR2 SVGEGT. CDR3 length: 15 residues. For the CDR3, the DNA is TGTGCCAGCAGTTACTCCGCTAGCGGGACCGGAGGAACCGTTTTT. Residues: CASSYSASGTGGTVF.

The V call is TRBV29-1, the J call TRBJ2-5; 9 bases line up with TRBD2. Germline V lookup: CDR1 SQVTM, CDR2 ANQGSEA. The J segment lost 8 bases and the V segment lost 6 bases, leaving 13 bases of the junction unmatched. There are 14 residues in the CDR3. The chain's CDR3 is CSVSSGASGATQYF. In nucleotides, the CDR3 is TGCAGCGTATCAAGTGGTGCTAGCGGGGCCACCCAGTACTTC.

This clonotype was detected a few times. The chain is built from TRBV19 and TRBJ2-1; 15 positions match TRBD2. The junction had 8 bases not matched to a gene; V was cut back by 8 bases and J by 3 bases. This CDR3 contains 17 residues. Per germline, CDR1 LNHDA and CDR2 SQIVND (reference sequence). The CDR3 DNA reads TGTGCCAGTGGACGGGGACTAGCGGGAGGAGGCTACAATGAGCAGTTCTTC. Protein sequence: CASGRGLAGGGYNEQFF. Variable domain in full (rest from reference TRBV19 and TRBJ2-1): DGGITQSPKYLFRKEGQNVTLSCEQNLNHDAMYWYRQDPGQGLRLIYYSQIVNDFQKGDIAEGYSVSREKKESFPLTVTSAQKNPTAFYLCASGRGLAGGGYNEQFFGPGTRLTVL.

This clonotype showed up many times. The rearrangement links TRBV6-2 or TRBV6-3 to TRBJ2-5; TRBD2 might be the D (6 bases). The V end was cut by 5 bases, the J end by 2 bases, with 12 bases between. This CDR3 has 14 residues. Germline CDR1 reads MNHEY; CDR2 reads SVGEGT. This CDR3 reads CASSAGTAQETQYF. The CDR3 nucleotides are TGTGCCAGCAGTGCCGGGACTGCTCAAGAGACCCAGTACTTC.

The sample holds many counts of this clonotype. This chain joins TRBV27 and TRBJ2-7, with D possibly TRBD1 on 6 matching bases. The CDR3 covers 16 residues. Germline lookup yields CDR1 MNHEY and CDR2 SMNVEV (reference sequence). The germline V and J ends were trimmed by 1 base and 3 bases, with 16 bases remaining between them. CDR3: CASSLLVGGEHYEQYF. In DNA, the CDR3 is TGTGCCAGCAGTTTATTGGTTGGGGGCGAACACTACGAGCAGTACTTC.

This clonotype has a handful of counts. The chain's CDR3 is CSGGDDTQYF. CDR3 DNA sequence: TGCAGCGGGGGAGATGACACGCAGTATTTT. The chain combines TRBV29-1 with TRBJ2-3, with a tentative D call TRBD2 (5 bases). The CDR3 has 10 amino acids. The V gene lost 7 bases and the J gene lost 9 bases, with 11 bases spanning the gap. The V gene's germline CDR1 is SQVTM and CDR2 ANQGSEA.

The J gene is TRBJ1-5, the V gene TRBV6-2 or TRBV6-3; tentatively, D is TRBD1 (5 bases). V lost 2 bases, J lost 2 bases, and 13 bases lay in between. This CDR3 region has 16 residues. The germline V gene has CDR1 MNHEY and CDR2 SVGEGT. The CDR3 DNA follows: TGTGCCAGCAGTTACACACGGGGCTTTGGCAATCAGCCCCAGCATTTT. This codes for CASSYTRGFGNQPQHF.

This clonotype was picked up many times. The gene calls are TRBV11-2 and TRBJ1-1, with a possible D match to TRBD1 (5 bases). In germline, CDR1 is SGHAT, CDR2 FQNNGV. The CDR3 is made up of 11 amino acids. Trimming left V 2 bases short and J 10 bases short, with 8 bases between. The CDR3 nucleotides are TGTGCCAGCAGCTTAAGGGACGGAGCTTTCTTT. As protein: CASSLRDGAFF.

The V gene is TRBV27, the J gene TRBJ2-2; 7 positions agree with TRBD1. CDR3 length equals 16 residues. V was pared by 2 bases and J by 0 bases, with 3 bases of the junction left unmatched. In germline, CDR1 is MNHEY, CDR2 SMNVEV (reference sequence). Written as DNA, the CDR3 is TGTGCCAGCAGTTTACTGGGGACAGCGAACACCGGGGAGCTGTTTTTT. Encoded protein: CASSLLGTANTGELFF.

A single count supports this clonotype. This may arise from a read error, as a much more abundant clone is one base away. The gene calls are TRBV30 and TRBJ2-7, with a weak D call TRBD2 (6 bases). Germline V gene sequence: CDR1 GTSNPN, CDR2 SVGIG (reference sequence). The length of the CDR3 is 11 residues. DNA for the CDR3: TGTGCCTGGAGCGCGTCGGGAGAGCTGTACTTC. As protein: CAWSASGELYF.

This clonotype was counted at least ten times. This chain uses TRBV2 with TRBJ2-7; 9 bases agree with TRBD1. Looked up from germline, CDR1 is SNHLY and CDR2 is FYNNEI. V trimming: 4 bases; J trimming: 5 bases; junction bases outside the gene matches: 6. This CDR3 contains 14 residues. The CDR3 bases are TGTGCCAGCAGTGGTCGGACAGGGGACCACGAGCAGTACTTC. Translation: CASSGRTGDHEQYF.

This clonotype was detected a few times. The V and J genes are TRBV7-9 and TRBJ1-2; 9 positions match TRBD1. This CDR3 comprises 14 residues. The V and J ends lost 10 bases and 2 bases, in that order; junction bases with no gene match: 8. Germline CDR1 SEHNR, CDR2 FQNEAQ (reference sequence). CDR3 amino acids: CATLTGTGNYGYTF. The CDR3 DNA follows: TGTGCCACACTAACCGGGACAGGGAACTATGGCTACACCTTC.

This clonotype was detected a few times. This chain joins TRBV6-1 and TRBJ1-6, with 10 nucleotides matching TRBD1. This CDR3 is built from 14 residues. V shed 8 bases, J shed 7 bases, and the junction held 5 bases outside the gene matches. CDR1 is MNHNS and CDR2 is SASEGT in the germline V gene. The CDR3 sequence is CASRLGQGNSPLHF. The CDR3 DNA reads as TGTGCCAGCCGGCTGGGACAGGGGAATTCACCCCTCCACTTT.

Ten or more counts support this clonotype. This sequence joins TRBV11-3 and TRBJ1-1, with D tentatively TRBD1 (5 bases). Trimming left V 5 bases short and J 5 bases short, with 15 bases between. The CDR3 loop spans 14 amino acids. Germline values: CDR1 SGHNT, CDR2 YENEEA. CDR3 DNA: TGTGCCAGCAGCGTGGGGAGACAGAGTACTGAAGCTTTCTTT. It codes for CASSVGRQSTEAFF.

This clonotype was detected many times. In DNA form, the CDR3 reads TGTGCCAGCAGCTTGGGGTACTACGAGCAGTACTTC. Protein sequence: CASSLGYYEQYF. V is TRBV12-3 or TRBV12-4 and J is TRBJ2-7; D is undetermined. This CDR3 spans 12 amino acids. Trimming cost V 6 bases and J 3 bases, with 9 bases left between them.

This clonotype was seen at least ten times. The chain carries TRBV2 and TRBJ2-7; TRBD1 might be the D (6 bases). Germline V gene data show CDR1 as SNHLY and CDR2 as FYNNEI. V was pared by 1 base and J by 2 bases, with 9 bases between. This CDR3 region has 14 residues. CDR3 amino acids: CASSEGGQPYEQYF. The CDR3 DNA is TGTGCCAGCAGTGAAGGCGGACAGCCCTACGAGCAGTACTTC.

This clonotype was seen many times. The rearrangement links TRBV12-3 or TRBV12-4 to TRBJ2-3; the match to TRBD1 covers 9 bases. The ends lost 8 bases at V and 3 bases at J; junction bases unmatched: 9. CDR3 length: 15 amino acids. The CDR3 here is CASRKQGARTDTQYF. The CDR3 DNA reads TGTGCCAGCCGAAAACAGGGGGCGCGGACAGATACGCAGTATTTT.

In this sample, this clonotype turned up a few times. The chain uses TRBV28 and TRBJ2-1, with D uncertain. Germline V lookup: CDR1 MDHEN, CDR2 SYDVKM. The CDR3 covers 14 residues. V was clipped by 7 bases and J by 3 bases, with 13 bases between them. CDR3 in amino acids: CASKGTLFYNEQFF. DNA of the CDR3: TGTGCCAGCAAAGGTACTCTCTTCTACAATGAGCAGTTCTTC. The whole variable domain, remainder taken from reference TRBV28 and TRBJ2-1, is DVKVTQSSRYLVKRTGEKVFLECVQDMDHENMFWYRQDPGLGLRLIYFSYDVKMKEKGDIPEGYSVSREKKERFSLILESASTNQTSMYLCASKGTLFYNEQFFGPGTRLTVL.

This clonotype was recorded many times. CDR3 region: CSAKAGGPEEQFF. The CDR3 bases are TGCAGTGCTAAGGCGGGAGGGCCAGAAGAGCAGTTCTTC. This rearrangement joins TRBV20-1 to TRBJ2-1; 9 positions match TRBD2. Germline CDR1 reads DFQATT; CDR2 reads SNEGSKA (reference sequence). Trimming removed 4 bases from V and 10 bases from J; junction bases left unmatched: 8. CDR3 size: 13 residues.

The rearrangement links TRBV6-6 to TRBJ1-2; D gene unclear. Germline CDR1 is MNHNY and CDR2 is SVGAGI (reference sequence). This CDR3 is 14 amino acids long. V shed 0 bases and J shed 2 bases, with 7 bases lying between them. CDR3 residues: CASSYSWQNYGYTF. The CDR3 nucleotides are TGTGCCAGCAGTTACTCGTGGCAGAACTATGGCTACACCTTC.

The chain links TRBV12-3 or TRBV12-4 to TRBJ1-3; TRBD1 aligns across 7 bases. Losses at the gene ends were 6 bases for V and 2 bases for J; bases not matched to a gene: 10. The length of the CDR3 is 16 residues. The chain's CDR3 is CASRLKDRVPGNTIYF. The CDR3, as DNA: TGTGCCAGCAGGCTTAAAGACAGGGTACCTGGAAACACCATATATTTT.

This clonotype was seen at least ten times. CDR3 sequence (DNA): TGTGCCAGCAGCGTAGGAGGGACCGACTACGAGCAGTACTTC. Protein sequence: CASSVGGTDYEQYF. The V and J genes are TRBV9 and TRBJ2-7; possibly TRBD1 or TRBD2 for D (5 bases each). Germline assignment: CDR1 SGDLS and CDR2 YYNGEE. V was pared by 0 bases and J by 3 bases, with 10 bases between. The CDR3 runs to 14 residues.

This clonotype was counted many times. The rearrangement joins TRBV2 to TRBJ1-2; tentative D call: TRBD1 (5 bases). V was shortened by 7 bases and J by 8 bases, with 14 bases between the two germline ends. Germline CDR1 is SNHLY and CDR2 is FYNNEI. This CDR3 is 12 amino acids long. CDR3 sequence: CASTQRGKGYTF. The CDR3 coding sequence is TGTGCCAGCACCCAGCGGGGGAAAGGCTACACCTTC.

This clonotype was seen ten or more times. The chain carries TRBV7-6 and TRBJ1-1; D unclear. CDR3 length: 17 residues. The ends were cut back, 1 base at V and 0 bases at J, with 15 bases in the middle. Germline loops: CDR1 SGHVS, CDR2 FNYEAQ. CDR3 sequence: CASSLVPTGSMNTEAFF. In DNA, the CDR3 is TGTGCCAGCAGCTTAGTACCAACTGGCAGCATGAACACTGAAGCTTTCTTT.